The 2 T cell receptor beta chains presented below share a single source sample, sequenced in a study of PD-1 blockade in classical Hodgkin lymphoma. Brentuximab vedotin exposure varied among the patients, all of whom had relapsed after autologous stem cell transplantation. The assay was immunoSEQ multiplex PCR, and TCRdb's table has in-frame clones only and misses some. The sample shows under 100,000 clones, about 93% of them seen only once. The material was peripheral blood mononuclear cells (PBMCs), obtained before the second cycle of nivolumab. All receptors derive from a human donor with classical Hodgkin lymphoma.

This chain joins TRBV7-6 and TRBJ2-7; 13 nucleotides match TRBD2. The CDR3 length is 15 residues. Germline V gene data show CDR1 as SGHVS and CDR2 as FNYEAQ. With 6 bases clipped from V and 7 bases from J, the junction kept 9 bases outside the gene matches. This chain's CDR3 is CASSSGLAGLGEQYF. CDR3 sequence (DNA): TGTGCCAGCAGTTCGGGACTAGCGGGATTGGGGGAGCAGTACTTC.

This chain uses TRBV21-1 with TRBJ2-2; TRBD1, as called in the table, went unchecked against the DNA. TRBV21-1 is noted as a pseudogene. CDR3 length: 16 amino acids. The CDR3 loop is CASSARDRDYTGELFF. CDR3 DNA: TGTGCCAGCAGCGCCCGGGACAGGGACTACACCGGGGAGCTGTTTTTT.